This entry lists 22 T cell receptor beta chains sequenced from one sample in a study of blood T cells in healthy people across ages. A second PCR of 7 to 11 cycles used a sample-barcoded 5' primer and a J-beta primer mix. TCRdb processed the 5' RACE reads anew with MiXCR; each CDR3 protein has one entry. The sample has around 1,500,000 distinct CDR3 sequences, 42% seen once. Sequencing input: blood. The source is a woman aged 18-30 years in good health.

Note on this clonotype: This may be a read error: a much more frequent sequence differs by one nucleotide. The CDR3 protein is CASSQPRLVGGNEQYF. The CDR3 DNA reads as TGTGCCAGCAGCCAACCAAGACTAGTGGGGGGTAACGAGCAGTACTTC. This chain connects TRBV3-1 to TRBJ2-7; weak D call: TRBD2 (6 bases). CDR1 and CDR2 from the germline V gene are LGHDT and YNNKEL (reference sequence). Trimming left V 2 bases short and J 5 bases short, with 19 bases between. This CDR3 has 16 amino acids.

The CDR3 coding sequence is TGTGCCATTCCCCCAGGACTAGCTGGTAATGAGCAGTTCTTC. This codes for CAIPPGLAGNEQFF. The J gene is TRBJ2-1, the V gene TRBV2; 8 nucleotides line up with TRBD2. CDR1 and CDR2 from the germline V gene are SNHLY and FYNNEI. The CDR3 is 14 amino acids. V lost 10 bases, J lost 7 bases, and 12 bases stayed unmatched.

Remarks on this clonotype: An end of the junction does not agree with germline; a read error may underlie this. The CDR3 bases are TGTGCCAGCAGCCAAGAAGCTAGTCTAATCTACAATGGGCAGTTCTTC. Amino acids: CASSQEASLIYNGQFF. This sequence joins TRBV4-2 and TRBJ2-1; D call uncertain. Germline V gives CDR1 LGHNA, CDR2 YNFKEQ. This CDR3 is built from 16 residues.

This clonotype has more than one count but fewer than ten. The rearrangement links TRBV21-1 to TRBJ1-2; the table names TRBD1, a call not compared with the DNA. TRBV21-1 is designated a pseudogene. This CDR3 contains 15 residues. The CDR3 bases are TGTGCCAGCAGCAAAGGAGGGACAGGGGGTTATGGCTACACCTTC. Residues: CASSKGGTGGYGYTF.

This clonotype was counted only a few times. The DNA of the CDR3 is TGTGCCAGCAGAGTGACAGGGGGCCGAGAGACCCAGTACTTC. The encoded protein is CASRVTGGRETQYF. The chain recombines TRBV12-3 or TRBV12-4 with TRBJ2-5; the match to TRBD1 covers 10 bases. The CDR3 extends over 14 amino acids. The V segment lost 6 bases and the J segment 4 bases; nucleotides outside the gene matches: 5.

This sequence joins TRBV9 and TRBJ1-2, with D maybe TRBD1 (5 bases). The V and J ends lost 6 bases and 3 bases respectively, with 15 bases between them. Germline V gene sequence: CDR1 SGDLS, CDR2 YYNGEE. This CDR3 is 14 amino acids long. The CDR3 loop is CASTYGGRDYGYTF. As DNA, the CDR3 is TGTGCCAGCACCTATGGGGGACGAGACTATGGCTACACCTTC.

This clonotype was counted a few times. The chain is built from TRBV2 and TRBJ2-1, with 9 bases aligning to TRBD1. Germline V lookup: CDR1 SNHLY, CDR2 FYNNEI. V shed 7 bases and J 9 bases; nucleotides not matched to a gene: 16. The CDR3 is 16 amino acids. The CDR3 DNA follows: TGTGCCAGCACCCTCCTCTGGGGACAGGGTGTTGTTGAGCAGTTCTTC. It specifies CASTLLWGQGVVEQFF.

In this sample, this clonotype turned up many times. For the CDR3, the DNA is TGTGCCAGCGCAGGGTTAAGCGAGACCCAGTACTTC. Its protein is CASAGLSETQYF. The chain links TRBV7-9 to TRBJ2-5; D is perhaps TRBD1 (5 bases). Trimming took 8 bases from V and 5 from J, leaving 12 bases between them. CDR1 and CDR2 from the germline V gene are SEHNR and FQNEAQ (reference sequence). The CDR3 has 12 residues. The whole variable domain, filled in from reference TRBV7-9 and TRBJ2-5, reads DTGVSQNPRHKITKRGQNVTFRCDPISEHNRLYWYRQTLGQGPEFLTYFQNEAQLEKSRLLSDRFSAERPKGSFSTLEIQRTEQGDSAMYLCASAGLSETQYFGPGTRLLVL.

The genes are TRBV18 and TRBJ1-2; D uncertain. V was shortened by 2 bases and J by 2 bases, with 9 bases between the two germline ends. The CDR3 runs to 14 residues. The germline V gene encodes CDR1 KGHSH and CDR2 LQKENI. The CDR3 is CASSPSPSNYGYTF. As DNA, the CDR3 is TGTGCCAGCTCACCATCCCCGTCCAACTATGGCTACACCTTC.

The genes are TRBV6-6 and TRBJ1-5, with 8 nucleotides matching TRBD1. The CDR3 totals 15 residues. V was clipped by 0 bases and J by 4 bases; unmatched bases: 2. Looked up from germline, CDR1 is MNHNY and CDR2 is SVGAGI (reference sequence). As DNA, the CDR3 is TGTGCCAGCAGTTACTCTTGGACAGGGAATCAGCCCCAGCATTTT. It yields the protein CASSYSWTGNQPQHF.

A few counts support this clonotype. The CDR3 DNA reads TGCGCCAGCAGCTTGGGGGCTAAACCATGGGAGCAGTTCTTC. Translation: CASSLGAKPWEQFF. The chain carries TRBV5-1 and TRBJ2-1, with D uncertain. Germline CDR1 is SGHRS and CDR2 is YFSETQ. The CDR3 extends over 14 amino acids. Trimming removed 0 bases from V and 10 bases from J, with 14 bases in between.

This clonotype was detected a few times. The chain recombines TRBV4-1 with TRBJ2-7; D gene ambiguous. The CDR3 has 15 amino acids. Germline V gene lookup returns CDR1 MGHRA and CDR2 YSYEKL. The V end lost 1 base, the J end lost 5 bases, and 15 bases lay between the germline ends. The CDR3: CASSQAEGLINEQYF. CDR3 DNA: TGCGCCAGCAGCCAAGCCGAAGGGCTGATAAACGAGCAGTACTTC.

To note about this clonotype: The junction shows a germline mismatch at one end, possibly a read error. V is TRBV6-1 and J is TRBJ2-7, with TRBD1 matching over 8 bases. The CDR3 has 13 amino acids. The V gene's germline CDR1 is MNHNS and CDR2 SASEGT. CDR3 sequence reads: CAGSEAGGNEQYF. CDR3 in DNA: TGTGCCGGCAGTGAAGCAGGGGGCAATGAGCAGTACTTC.

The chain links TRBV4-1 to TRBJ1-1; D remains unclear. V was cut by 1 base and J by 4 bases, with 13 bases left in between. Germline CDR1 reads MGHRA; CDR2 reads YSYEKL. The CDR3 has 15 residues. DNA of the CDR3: TGCGCCAGCAGCCAAGGACGGACTTTGAGCACTGAAGCTTTCTTT. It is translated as CASSQGRTLSTEAFF.

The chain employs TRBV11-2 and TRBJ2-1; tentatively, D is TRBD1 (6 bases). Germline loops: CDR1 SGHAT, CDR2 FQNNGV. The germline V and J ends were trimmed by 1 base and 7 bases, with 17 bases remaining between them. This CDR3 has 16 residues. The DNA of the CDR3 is TGTGCCAGCAGCTTAGCAATCGCGGCCCAGGGGAATGAGCAGTTCTTC. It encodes CASSLAIAAQGNEQFF.

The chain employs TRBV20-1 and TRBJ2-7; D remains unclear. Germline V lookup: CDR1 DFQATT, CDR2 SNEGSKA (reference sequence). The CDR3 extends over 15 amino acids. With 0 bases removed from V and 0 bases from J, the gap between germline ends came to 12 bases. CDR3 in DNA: TGCAGTGCTAGAGATGGGCAGGAGAGCTCCTACGAGCAGTACTTC. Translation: CSARDGQESSYEQYF.

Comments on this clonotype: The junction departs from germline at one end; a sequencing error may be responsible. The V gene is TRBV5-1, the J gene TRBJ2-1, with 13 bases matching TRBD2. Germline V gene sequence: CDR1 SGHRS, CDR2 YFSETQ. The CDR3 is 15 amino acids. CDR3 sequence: CASSFGTSGDNEQFF. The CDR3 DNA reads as TGTGCCAGCAGCTTTGGGACTAGCGGGGACAATGAGCAGTTCTTC.

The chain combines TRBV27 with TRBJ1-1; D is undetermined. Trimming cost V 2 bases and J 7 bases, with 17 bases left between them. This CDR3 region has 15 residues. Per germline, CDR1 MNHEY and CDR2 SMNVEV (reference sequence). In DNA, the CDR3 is TGTGCCAGCAGTTTAGAGAACGGACGGATCAATGAAGCTTTCTTT. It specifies CASSLENGRINEAFF.

The CDR3 loop reads CSARPPLTGAAQYF. CDR3 coding DNA: TGCAGTGCTAGACCCCCCCTAACAGGGGCAGCGCAGTATTTT. The chain joins TRBV20-1 to TRBJ2-3, with 7 bases identical to TRBD1. The CDR3 covers 14 residues. The V gene end was trimmed by 2 bases and the J gene end by 10 bases; junction bases not matched to a gene: 12. The germline V gene encodes CDR1 DFQATT and CDR2 SNEGSKA (reference sequence).

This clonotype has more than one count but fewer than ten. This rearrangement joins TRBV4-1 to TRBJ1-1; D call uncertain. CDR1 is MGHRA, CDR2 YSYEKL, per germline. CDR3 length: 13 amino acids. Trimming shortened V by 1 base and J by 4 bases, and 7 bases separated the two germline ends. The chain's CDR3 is CASSQVGATEAFF. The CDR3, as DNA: TGCGCCAGCAGCCAAGTGGGAGCCACTGAAGCTTTCTTT.

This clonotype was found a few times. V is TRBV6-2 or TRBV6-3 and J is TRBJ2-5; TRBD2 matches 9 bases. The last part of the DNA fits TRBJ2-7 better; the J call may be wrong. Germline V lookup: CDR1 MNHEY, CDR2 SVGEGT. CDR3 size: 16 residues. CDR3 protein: CASSYSIAGDPYEQYF. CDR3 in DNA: TGTGCCAGCAGTTACTCGATAGCGGGGGACCCCTACGAGCAGTACTTC.

CDR3 nucleotide sequence: TGTGCCAGCAGTTTTGACGGGACAGGAAAATACCACAATGAGCAGTTCTTC. Translated: CASSFDGTGKYHNEQFF. V usage is TRBV27 and J usage is TRBJ2-1; 8 nucleotides agree with TRBD1. V gave up 3 bases and J gave up 5 bases; unmatched junction bases: 12. The CDR3 has 17 residues. CDR1 and CDR2 (germline): MNHEY, SMNVEV (reference sequence).